One and the same sample provided the 9 T cell receptor beta chains below, sequenced in a study of shared clonotypes between healthy human individuals. The protocol was immunoSEQ multiplex PCR, while the TCRdb copy is restricted to in-frame clones and leaves out a portion. The data hold 2 million to 2.5 million clones, with around 95% observed a single time. Material for sequencing was naive CD4+ T cells sorted from blood. As to subset: CD45RA+ positively selected. These TCRs come from a man between 18 and 29 years old in good health.

The chain has TRBV5-4 and TRBJ2-3; no definite D call. V lost 2 bases, J lost 1 base, and 5 bases lay in between. CDR1 and CDR2 (germline): SGHNT, YYREEE (reference sequence). The CDR3 consists of 13 residues. The CDR3 DNA reads TGTGCCAGCAGCTTTGAAGGCACAGATACGCAGTATTTT. Protein sequence: CASSFEGTDTQYF.

V and J are TRBV6-1 and TRBJ1-1, with a tentative D call TRBD1 (6 bases). Germline CDR1 reads MNHNS; CDR2 reads SASEGT. The CDR3 has 13 amino acids. With 4 bases removed from V and 7 bases from J, the gap between germline ends came to 13 bases. The DNA for the CDR3 is TGTGCCAGCAGTGTCCAGGGGATCGGTGAAGCTTTCTTT. Protein sequence: CASSVQGIGEAFF.

This chain connects TRBV7-3 to TRBJ2-2, with 8 bases fitting TRBD2. V dropped 4 bases and J dropped 4; count of bases not matched to a gene: 5. Germline V gene data show CDR1 as SGHTA and CDR2 as FQGTGA. The CDR3 is made up of 15 amino acids. The CDR3 DNA sequence: TGTGCCAGCAGCTCTCTCACTAGCGGCACCGGGGAGCTGTTTTTT. Its translation is CASSSLTSGTGELFF.

The rearrangement joins TRBV7-2 to TRBJ2-1; 10 bases match TRBD2. The germline gives CDR1 SGHTA, CDR2 FQGNSA. There are 14 residues in the CDR3. CDR3 amino acids: CVTGASGGNNEQFF. The CDR3 DNA follows: TGTGTCACCGGGGCTAGCGGGGGAAACAATGAGCAGTTCTTC. Combining the CDR3 with reference TRBV7-2 and TRBJ2-1 gives the whole variable domain GAGVSQSPSNKVTEKGKDVELRCDPISGHTALYWYRQSLGQGLEFLIYFQGNSAPDKSGLPSDRFSAERTGGSVSTLTIQRTQQEDSAVYLCVTGASGGNNEQFFGPGTRLTVL.

Here the CDR3 DNA reads TGTGCCTGGAGTGTGGGACAGGGGTTACAAGAGACCCAGTACTTC. Translated, it gives CAWSVGQGLQETQYF. The chain is built from TRBV30 and TRBJ2-5; TRBD1 aligns across 10 bases. J lost 2 bases, V lost 0 bases, and 3 bases had no gene match. The CDR3 extends over 15 amino acids. Germline V gene lookup returns CDR1 GTSNPN and CDR2 SVGIG (reference sequence).

The chain carries TRBV2 and TRBJ2-5; TRBD1 agrees at 8 bases. The CDR3 runs to 14 residues. With V trimmed by 7 bases and J by 5 bases, 9 bases remained unmatched. Germline assignment: CDR1 SNHLY and CDR2 FYNNEI. CDR3 sequence reads: CASTTDRVKETQYF. The CDR3 region has the DNA TGTGCCAGCACCACGGACAGGGTCAAGGAGACCCAGTACTTC.

The chain employs TRBV6-5 and TRBJ2-5; no clear D. Trimming removed 10 bases at V and 13 bases at J, with 25 bases between. This CDR3 spans 13 amino acids. Germline CDR1 is MNHEY and CDR2 is SVGAGI. The CDR3 DNA follows: TGTGCCACCGAAAGGAACGCTGCATCAGAGAGGTACTTC. Translation: CATERNAASERYF.

This chain links TRBV29-1 with TRBJ2-5, with 7 bases fitting TRBD2. From germline, CDR1 is SQVTM and CDR2 ANQGSEA. V trimming: 8 bases; J trimming: 2 bases; junction bases outside the gene matches: 11. The length of the CDR3 is 14 residues. The CDR3 here is CSSQRGRGQETQYF. DNA for the CDR3: TGCAGCTCCCAGCGGGGTAGGGGTCAAGAGACCCAGTACTTC.

V gene TRBV27 combines with J gene TRBJ1-1; tentative D call: TRBD1 (6 bases). Trimming stripped 5 bases from V and 0 bases from J, with 13 bases between. Germline CDR1 reads MNHEY; CDR2 reads SMNVEV (reference sequence). The CDR3 sequence is 15 residues long. The CDR3 region has the DNA TGTGCCAGCAGTAGCGAACAGGGCATGAACACTGAAGCTTTCTTT. It is translated as CASSSEQGMNTEAFF.